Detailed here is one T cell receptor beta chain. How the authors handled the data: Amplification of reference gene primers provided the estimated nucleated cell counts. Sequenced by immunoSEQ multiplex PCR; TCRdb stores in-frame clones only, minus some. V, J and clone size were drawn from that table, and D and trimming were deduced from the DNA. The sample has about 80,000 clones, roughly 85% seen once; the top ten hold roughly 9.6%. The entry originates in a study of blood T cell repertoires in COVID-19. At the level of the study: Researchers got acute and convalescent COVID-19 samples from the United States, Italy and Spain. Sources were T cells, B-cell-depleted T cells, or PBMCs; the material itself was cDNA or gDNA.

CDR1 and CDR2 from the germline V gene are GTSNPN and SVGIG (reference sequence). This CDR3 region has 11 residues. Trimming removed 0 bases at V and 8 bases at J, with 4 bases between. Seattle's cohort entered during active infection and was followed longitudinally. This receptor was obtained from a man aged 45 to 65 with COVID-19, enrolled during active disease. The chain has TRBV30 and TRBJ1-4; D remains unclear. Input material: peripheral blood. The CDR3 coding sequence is TGTGCCTGGAGTGTTAGCGAAAAACTGTTTTTT. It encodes CAWSVSEKLFF.